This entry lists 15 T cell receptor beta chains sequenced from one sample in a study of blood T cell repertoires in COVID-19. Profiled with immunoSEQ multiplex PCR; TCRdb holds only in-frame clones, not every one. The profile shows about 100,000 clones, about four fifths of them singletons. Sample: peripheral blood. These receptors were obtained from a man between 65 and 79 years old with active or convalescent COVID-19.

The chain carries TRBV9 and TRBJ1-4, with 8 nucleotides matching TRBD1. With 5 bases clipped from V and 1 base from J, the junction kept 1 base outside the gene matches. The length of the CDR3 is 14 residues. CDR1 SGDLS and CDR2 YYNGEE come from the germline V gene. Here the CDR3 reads CASRGQGTNEKLFF. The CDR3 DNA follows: TGTGCCAGCAGAGGACAGGGAACTAATGAAAAACTGTTTTTT. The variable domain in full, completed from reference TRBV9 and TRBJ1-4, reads DSGVTQTPKHLITATGQRVTLRCSPRSGDLSVYWYQQSLDQGLQFLIQYYNGEERAKGNILERFSAQQFPDLHSELNLSSLELGDSALYFCASRGQGTNEKLFFGSGTQLSVL.

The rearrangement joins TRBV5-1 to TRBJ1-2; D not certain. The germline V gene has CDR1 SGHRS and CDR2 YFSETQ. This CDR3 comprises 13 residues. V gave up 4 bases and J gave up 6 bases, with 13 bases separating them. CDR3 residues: CASSPERVDGYTF. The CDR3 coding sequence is TGCGCCAGCAGCCCGGAGAGGGTGGATGGCTACACCTTC.

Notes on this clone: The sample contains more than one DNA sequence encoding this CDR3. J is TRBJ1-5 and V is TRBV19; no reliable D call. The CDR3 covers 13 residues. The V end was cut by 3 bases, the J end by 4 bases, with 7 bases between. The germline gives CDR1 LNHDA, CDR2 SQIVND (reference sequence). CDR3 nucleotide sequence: TGTGCCAGTAGTATTCGGGTAAATCAGCCCCAGCATTTT. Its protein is CASSIRVNQPQHF.

DNA of the CDR3: TGTGCCAGCAGCCTAGCGGGGCCCCAAGAGACCCAGTACTTC. This translates into CASSLAGPQETQYF. The genes are TRBV3-1 (or the pseudogene TRBV3-2) and TRBJ2-5, with 8 bases that match TRBD2. Germline V gene sequence: CDR1 LGHDT, CDR2 YNNKEL (reference sequence). The CDR3 loop spans 14 amino acids. V was pared by 4 bases and J by 1 base, with 2 bases of the junction left unmatched.

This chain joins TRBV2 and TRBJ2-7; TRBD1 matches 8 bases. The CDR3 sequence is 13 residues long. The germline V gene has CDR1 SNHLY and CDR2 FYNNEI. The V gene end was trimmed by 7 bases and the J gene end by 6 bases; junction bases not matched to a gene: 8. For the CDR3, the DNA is TGTGCCAGCAATCTCCAACAGGGGGGCGAGCAGTACTTC. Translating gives CASNLQQGGEQYF.

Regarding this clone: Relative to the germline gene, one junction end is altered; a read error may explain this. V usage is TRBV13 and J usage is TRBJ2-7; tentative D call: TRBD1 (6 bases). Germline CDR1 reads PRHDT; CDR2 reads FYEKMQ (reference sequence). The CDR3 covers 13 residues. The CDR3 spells CASSLGNRDTFSF. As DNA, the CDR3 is TGTGCCAGCAGCTTAGGGAATCGGGACACGTTCTCCTTC.

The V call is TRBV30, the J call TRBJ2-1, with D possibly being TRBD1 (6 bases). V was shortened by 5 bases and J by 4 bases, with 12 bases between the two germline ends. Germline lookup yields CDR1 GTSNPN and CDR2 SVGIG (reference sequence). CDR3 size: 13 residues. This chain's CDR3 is CAWSGQLYNEQFF. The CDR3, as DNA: TGTGCCTGGTCCGGACAGCTATACAATGAGCAGTTCTTC.

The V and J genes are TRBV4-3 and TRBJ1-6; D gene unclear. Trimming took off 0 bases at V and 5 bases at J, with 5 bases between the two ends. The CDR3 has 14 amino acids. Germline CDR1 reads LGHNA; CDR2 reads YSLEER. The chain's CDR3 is CASSQDVNNSPLHF. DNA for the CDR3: TGCGCCAGCAGCCAAGATGTAAATAATTCACCCCTCCACTTT.

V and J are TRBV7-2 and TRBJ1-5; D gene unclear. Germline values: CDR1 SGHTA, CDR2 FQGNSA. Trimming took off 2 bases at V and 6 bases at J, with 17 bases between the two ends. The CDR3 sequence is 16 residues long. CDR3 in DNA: TGTGCCAGCAGCTTAAATGGTAAATTGGGGAGTCAGCCCCAGCATTTT. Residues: CASSLNGKLGSQPQHF.

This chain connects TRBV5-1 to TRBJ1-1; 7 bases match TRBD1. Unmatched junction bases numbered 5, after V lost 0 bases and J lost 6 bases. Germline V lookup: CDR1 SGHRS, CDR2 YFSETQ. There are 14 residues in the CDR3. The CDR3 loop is CASSLGGQPSEAFF. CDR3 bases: TGCGCCAGCAGCTTGGGGGGACAGCCGTCTGAAGCTTTCTTT.

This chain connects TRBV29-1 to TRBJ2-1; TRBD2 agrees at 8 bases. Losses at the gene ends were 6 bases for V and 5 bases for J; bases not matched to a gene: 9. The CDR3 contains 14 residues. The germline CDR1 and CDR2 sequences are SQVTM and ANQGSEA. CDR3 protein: CSVVLAGTNNEQFF. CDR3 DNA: TGCAGCGTCGTTCTAGCGGGTACGAACAATGAGCAGTTCTTC.

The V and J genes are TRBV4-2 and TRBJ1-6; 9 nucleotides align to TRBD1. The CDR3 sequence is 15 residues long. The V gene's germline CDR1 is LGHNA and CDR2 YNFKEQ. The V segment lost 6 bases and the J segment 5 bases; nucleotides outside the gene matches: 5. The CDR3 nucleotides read TGTGCCAGCAGGACGGACAGGGGCGATAATTCACCCCTCCACTTT. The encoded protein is CASRTDRGDNSPLHF.

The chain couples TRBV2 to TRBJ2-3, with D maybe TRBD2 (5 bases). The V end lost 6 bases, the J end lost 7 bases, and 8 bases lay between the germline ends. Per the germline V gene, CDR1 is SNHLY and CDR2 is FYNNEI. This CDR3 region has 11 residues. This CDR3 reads CASSTGNTQYF. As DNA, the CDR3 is TGTGCCAGCAGCACCGGGAATACGCAGTATTTT.

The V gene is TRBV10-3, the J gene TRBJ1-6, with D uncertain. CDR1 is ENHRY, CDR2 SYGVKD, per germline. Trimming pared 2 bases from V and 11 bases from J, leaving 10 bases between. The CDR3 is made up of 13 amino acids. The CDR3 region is CAISEEGGPPLHF. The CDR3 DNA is TGTGCCATCAGTGAGGAGGGTGGGCCACCCCTCCACTTT.

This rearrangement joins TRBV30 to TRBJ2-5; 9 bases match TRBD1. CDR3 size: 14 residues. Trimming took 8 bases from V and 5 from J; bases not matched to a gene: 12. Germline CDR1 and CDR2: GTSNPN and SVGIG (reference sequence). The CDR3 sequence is CAGMSGTGSETQYF. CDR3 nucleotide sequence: TGTGCCGGAATGTCCGGGACAGGGAGTGAGACCCAGTACTTC.